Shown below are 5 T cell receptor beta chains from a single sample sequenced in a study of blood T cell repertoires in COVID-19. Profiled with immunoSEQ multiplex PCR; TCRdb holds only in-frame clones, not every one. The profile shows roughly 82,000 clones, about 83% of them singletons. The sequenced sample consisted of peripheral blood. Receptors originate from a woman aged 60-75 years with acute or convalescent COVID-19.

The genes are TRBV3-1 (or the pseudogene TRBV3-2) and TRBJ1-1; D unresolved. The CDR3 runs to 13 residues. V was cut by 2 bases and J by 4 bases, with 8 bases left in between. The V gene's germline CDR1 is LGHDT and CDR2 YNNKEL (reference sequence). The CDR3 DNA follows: TGTGCCAGCAGCCAAATTCGGAGCACTGAAGCTTTCTTT. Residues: CASSQIRSTEAFF.

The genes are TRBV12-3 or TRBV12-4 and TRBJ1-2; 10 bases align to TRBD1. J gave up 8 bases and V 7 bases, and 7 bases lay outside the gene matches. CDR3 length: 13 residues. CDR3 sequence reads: CASKRTGGVGYTF. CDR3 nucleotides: TGTGCCAGCAAAAGGACAGGGGGAGTCGGCTACACCTTC.

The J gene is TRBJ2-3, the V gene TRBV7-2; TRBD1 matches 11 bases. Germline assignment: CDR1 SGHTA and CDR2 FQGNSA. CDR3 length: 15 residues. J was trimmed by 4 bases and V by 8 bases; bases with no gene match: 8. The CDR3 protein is CASGYRTGGADTQYF. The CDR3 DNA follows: TGTGCCAGCGGGTACAGGACAGGGGGCGCAGATACGCAGTATTTT.

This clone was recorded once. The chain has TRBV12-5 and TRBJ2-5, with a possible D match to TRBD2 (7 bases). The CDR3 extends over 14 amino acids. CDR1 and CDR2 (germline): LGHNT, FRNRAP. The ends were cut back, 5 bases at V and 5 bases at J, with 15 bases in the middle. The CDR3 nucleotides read TGTGCTAGTGGTCCATGGGGGAGGGGGGAGACCCAGTACTTC. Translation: CASGPWGRGETQYF.

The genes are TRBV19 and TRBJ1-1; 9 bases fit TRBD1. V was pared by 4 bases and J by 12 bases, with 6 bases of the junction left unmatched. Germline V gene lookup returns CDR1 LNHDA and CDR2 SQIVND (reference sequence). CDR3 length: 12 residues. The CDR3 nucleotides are TGTGCCAGTAGTACGGGGACAGGGAAAACTTTCTTT. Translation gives CASSTGTGKTFF.